Listed below are T cell receptor beta chains from one sample, sequenced in a study of blood T cell repertoires in COVID-19. Using immunoSEQ multiplex PCR, the repertoire was profiled, and TCRdb retains in-frame clones only, with some absent. The sample contains over 150,000 clones, 60% to 80% of which appear only once. The material sequenced was peripheral blood. Source of these receptors: a woman aged 65 to 85 with acute or convalescent COVID-19. CDR3s include the opening cysteine and the closing phenylalanine or tryptophan. Each record gives: CDR3 length, V gene, clone size, D gene, J gene, CDR3 protein, CDR3 DNA. D genes are given only for firm matches. Expanded clones get a size class; other rows say once, few or many, or leave the size out.

CDR3 length: 15
V gene: TRBV30
clone size: .
D gene: TRBD2
J gene: TRBJ2-2
CDR3 protein: CAWTVRGANTGELFF
CDR3 DNA: TGTGCCTGGACAGTTCGGGGGGCGAACACCGGGGAGCTGTTTTTT

CDR3 length: 19
V gene: TRBV5-3
clone size: .
D gene: TRBD1
J gene: TRBJ1-4
CDR3 protein: CARSLAGTGVFPGNEKLFF
CDR3 DNA: TGTGCCAGAAGCTTAGCCGGGACAGGGGTTTTTCCCGGAAATGAAAAACTGTTTTTT

CDR3 length: 15
V gene: TRBV19
clone size: .
D gene: .
J gene: TRBJ1-1
CDR3 protein: CASSIAAGAATEAFF
CDR3 DNA: TGTGCCAGTAGTATCGCGGCGGGGGCTGCCACTGAAGCTTTCTTT

CDR3 length: 12
V gene: TRBV6-6
clone size: .
D gene: .
J gene: TRBJ2-1
CDR3 protein: CASIKQGNEQFF
CDR3 DNA: TGTGCCAGTATCAAGCAGGGGAATGAGCAGTTCTTC

CDR3 length: 14
V gene: TRBV21-1
clone size: many
D gene: .
J gene: TRBJ2-7
CDR3 protein: CAFLKDREVYEQYF
CDR3 DNA: TGTGCCTTCTTGAAAGACAGGGAGGTCTACGAGCAGTACTTC

CDR3 length: 16
V gene: TRBV19
clone size: .
D gene: .
J gene: TRBJ2-2
CDR3 protein: CASSTKSGRNTGELFF
CDR3 DNA: TGTGCCAGTAGTACGAAGTCCGGGAGGAACACCGGGGAGCTGTTTTTT

CDR3 length: 12
V gene: TRBV4-1
clone size: few
D gene: .
J gene: TRBJ1-1
CDR3 protein: CASSQGHSEAFF
CDR3 DNA: TGCGCCAGCAGCCAAGGCCATAGTGAAGCTTTCTTT

CDR3 length: 17
V gene: TRBV13
clone size: .
D gene: TRBD2
J gene: TRBJ2-1
CDR3 protein: CASSSTSPAGVGNEQFF
CDR3 DNA: TGTGCCAGCAGCTCAACCTCCCCAGCGGGAGTCGGCAATGAGCAGTTCTTC

CDR3 length: 16
V gene: TRBV2
clone size: .
D gene: .
J gene: TRBJ1-4
CDR3 protein: CASSVYGVRTNEKLFF
CDR3 DNA: TGTGCCAGCAGTGTTTACGGGGTCAGGACTAATGAAAAACTGTTTTTT

CDR3 length: 13
V gene: TRBV9
clone size: .
D gene: .
J gene: TRBJ2-3
CDR3 protein: CASSASVTDTQYF
CDR3 DNA: TGTGCCAGCAGCGCTAGCGTGACAGATACGCAGTATTTT

CDR3 length: 13
V gene: TRBV11-3
clone size: once
D gene: TRBD2
J gene: TRBJ2-1
CDR3 protein: CASSRAGAPEQFF
CDR3 DNA: TGTGCCAGCAGCAGAGCGGGAGCCCCTGAGCAGTTCTTC

CDR3 length: 14
V gene: TRBV18
clone size: .
D gene: .
J gene: TRBJ2-5
CDR3 protein: CASSPVTGLETQYF
CDR3 DNA: TGTGCCAGCTCACCCGTGACAGGACTAGAGACCCAGTACTTC

CDR3 length: 16
V gene: TRBV4-1
clone size: once
D gene: TRBD1
J gene: TRBJ2-7
CDR3 protein: CASSQGAQGALYEQYF
CDR3 DNA: TGCGCCAGCAGCCAAGGAGCTCAGGGGGCACTCTACGAGCAGTACTTC

CDR3 length: 14
V gene: TRBV4-2
clone size: many
D gene: .
J gene: TRBJ2-2
CDR3 protein: CASSQEADSGELFF
CDR3 DNA: TGTGCCAGCAGCCAAGAAGCGGACTCCGGGGAGCTGTTTTTT

CDR3 length: 15
V gene: TRBV4-1
clone size: .
D gene: .
J gene: TRBJ2-1
CDR3 protein: CASSQDWQGFNEQFF
CDR3 DNA: TGCGCCAGCAGCCAAGATTGGCAGGGGTTCAATGAGCAGTTCTTC

CDR3 length: 15
V gene: TRBV3-1/TRBV3-2
clone size: few
D gene: .
J gene: TRBJ2-1
CDR3 protein: CASSQGRQPFNEQFF
CDR3 DNA: TGTGCCAGCAGCCAAGGGAGGCAGCCTTTCAATGAGCAGTTCTTC

CDR3 length: 15
V gene: TRBV2
clone size: .
D gene: TRBD1
J gene: TRBJ2-7
CDR3 protein: CASGDSNVNSYEQYF
CDR3 DNA: TGTGCCAGCGGGGACAGCAACGTAAACTCCTACGAGCAGTACTTC

CDR3 length: 17
V gene: TRBV7-9
clone size: .
D gene: TRBD1
J gene: TRBJ2-7
CDR3 protein: CASSPPFGQGGTYEQYF
CDR3 DNA: TGTGCCAGCAGCCCACCATTCGGACAGGGAGGCACCTACGAGCAGTACTTC

CDR3 length: 14
V gene: TRBV24-1
clone size: .
D gene: .
J gene: TRBJ1-5
CDR3 protein: CATSEGGGNQPQHF
CDR3 DNA: TGTGCCACCAGTGAAGGGGGTGGCAATCAGCCCCAGCATTTT

CDR3 length: 15
V gene: TRBV30
clone size: .
D gene: TRBD1
J gene: TRBJ2-7
CDR3 protein: CAFRGTGDPWGEQYF
CDR3 DNA: TGTGCCTTTCGGGGGACAGGGGACCCCTGGGGCGAGCAGTACTTC

CDR3 length: 12
V gene: TRBV9
clone size: few
D gene: .
J gene: TRBJ2-1
CDR3 protein: CASSGGTQEQFF
CDR3 DNA: TGTGCCAGCAGCGGGGGGACACAGGAGCAGTTCTTC

CDR3 length: 11
V gene: TRBV5-1
clone size: .
D gene: .
J gene: TRBJ1-2
CDR3 protein: CASGQAGGYTF
CDR3 DNA: TGCGCCAGCGGCCAGGCGGGTGGCTACACCTTC

CDR3 length: 12
V gene: TRBV3-1/TRBV3-2
clone size: .
D gene: .
J gene: TRBJ2-1
CDR3 protein: CASRKSYNEQFF
CDR3 DNA: TGTGCCAGCAGGAAGAGTTACAATGAGCAGTTCTTC

CDR3 length: 13
V gene: TRBV7-9
clone size: many
D gene: .
J gene: TRBJ2-2
CDR3 protein: CACTAGNTGELFF
CDR3 DNA: TGTGCCTGCACCGCAGGGAACACCGGGGAGCTGTTTTTT

CDR3 length: 15
V gene: TRBV19
clone size: .
D gene: .
J gene: TRBJ1-2
CDR3 protein: CASTYRSGTNYGYTF
CDR3 DNA: TGTGCCAGTACTTATCGGTCCGGGACTAACTATGGCTACACCTTC

CDR3 length: 16
V gene: TRBV5-6
clone size: .
D gene: .
J gene: TRBJ2-1
CDR3 protein: CASSLDGGTNYNEQFF
CDR3 DNA: TGTGCCAGCAGCTTGGATGGCGGGACGAATTACAATGAGCAGTTCTTC

CDR3 length: 14
V gene: TRBV10-2
clone size: .
D gene: TRBD1
J gene: TRBJ2-1
CDR3 protein: CASRRTGKDNEQFF
CDR3 DNA: TGCGCCAGCAGGCGGACAGGGAAGGACAATGAGCAGTTCTTC

CDR3 length: 16
V gene: TRBV5-4
clone size: .
D gene: .
J gene: TRBJ2-2
CDR3 protein: CASSLGGTGNTGELFF
CDR3 DNA: TGTGCCAGCAGCTTGGGCGGCACGGGTAACACCGGGGAGCTGTTTTTT

CDR3 length: 15
V gene: TRBV10-3
clone size: .
D gene: TRBD1
J gene: TRBJ1-1
CDR3 protein: CAISGQGAEDTEAFF
CDR3 DNA: TGTGCCATCAGCGGACAGGGGGCGGAGGACACTGAAGCTTTCTTT

CDR3 length: 15
V gene: TRBV7-2
clone size: .
D gene: .
J gene: TRBJ1-3
CDR3 protein: CASSLMSGGRNTIYF
CDR3 DNA: TGTGCCAGCAGCTTGATGTCCGGGGGGAGAAACACCATATATTTT

CDR3 length: 13
V gene: TRBV7-9
clone size: .
D gene: .
J gene: TRBJ2-5
CDR3 protein: CASSSTDQETQYF
CDR3 DNA: TGTGCCAGCAGCTCGACAGACCAAGAGACCCAGTACTTC

CDR3 length: 12
V gene: TRBV7-9
clone size: few
D gene: .
J gene: TRBJ1-1
CDR3 protein: CASSHTGTEAFF
CDR3 DNA: TGTGCCAGCAGTCATACAGGGACTGAAGCTTTCTTT

CDR3 length: 16
V gene: TRBV19
clone size: .
D gene: TRBD1
J gene: TRBJ1-6
CDR3 protein: CASSPTTGAPNSPLHF
CDR3 DNA: TGTGCCAGTAGTCCAACGACAGGGGCCCCCAATTCACCCCTCCACTTT

CDR3 length: 15
V gene: TRBV27
clone size: few
D gene: TRBD1
J gene: TRBJ1-3
CDR3 protein: CASRSGGAGGNTIYF
CDR3 DNA: TGTGCCAGCAGGTCAGGGGGCGCGGGGGGAAACACCATATATTTT

CDR3 length: 16
V gene: TRBV7-9
clone size: .
D gene: .
J gene: TRBJ2-2
CDR3 protein: CASSLRTGQNTGELFF
CDR3 DNA: TGTGCCAGCAGCTTACGTACGGGACAGAACACCGGGGAGCTGTTTTTT

CDR3 length: 14
V gene: TRBV5-6
clone size: .
D gene: .
J gene: TRBJ2-3
CDR3 protein: CASSSMDFTDTQYF
CDR3 DNA: TGTGCTAGCAGCTCCATGGACTTTACAGATACGCAGTATTTT

CDR3 length: 15
V gene: TRBV6-6
clone size: .
D gene: TRBD2
J gene: TRBJ2-1
CDR3 protein: CASSQFSGSNNEQFF
CDR3 DNA: TGTGCCAGCAGCCAATTTAGCGGGAGCAACAATGAGCAGTTCTTC

CDR3 length: 15
V gene: TRBV27
clone size: .
D gene: TRBD1
J gene: TRBJ1-1
CDR3 protein: CASSWTGGTNTEAFF
CDR3 DNA: TGTGCCAGCAGTTGGACAGGGGGAACGAACACTGAAGCTTTCTTT

CDR3 length: 16
V gene: TRBV25-1
clone size: .
D gene: .
J gene: TRBJ2-6
CDR3 protein: CASTRGFLAGANVLTF
CDR3 DNA: TGTGCCAGCACCCGGGGGTTTCTCGCTGGGGCCAACGTCCTGACTTTC

CDR3 length: 15
V gene: TRBV5-5
clone size: .
D gene: TRBD1
J gene: TRBJ2-5
CDR3 protein: CASSLLQGVVETQYF
CDR3 DNA: TGTGCCAGCAGCTTGCTCCAGGGGGTCGTAGAGACCCAGTACTTC

CDR3 length: 13
V gene: TRBV28
clone size: .
D gene: .
J gene: TRBJ2-5
CDR3 protein: CGVAAPAVETQYF
CDR3 DNA: TGTGGAGTTGCGGCGCCTGCCGTGGAGACCCAGTACTTC

CDR3 length: 14
V gene: TRBV7-6
clone size: many
D gene: .
J gene: TRBJ2-3
CDR3 protein: CASSLISRADTQYF
CDR3 DNA: TGTGCCAGCAGCTTAATCTCCAGGGCAGATACGCAGTATTTT

CDR3 length: 14
V gene: TRBV25-1
clone size: .
D gene: .
J gene: TRBJ1-5
CDR3 protein: CASSGGVGNQPQHF
CDR3 DNA: TGTGCCAGCTCGGGGGGGGTTGGCAATCAGCCCCAGCATTTT

CDR3 length: 12
V gene: TRBV12-3/TRBV12-4
clone size: .
D gene: .
J gene: TRBJ1-5
CDR3 protein: CASSYRLKPQHF
CDR3 DNA: TGTGCCAGCAGCTATAGACTCAAGCCCCAGCATTTT

CDR3 length: 14
V gene: TRBV2
clone size: .
D gene: TRBD1
J gene: TRBJ1-4
CDR3 protein: CASRETGHHEKLFF
CDR3 DNA: TGTGCCAGCAGAGAGACAGGGCATCATGAAAAACTGTTTTTT

CDR3 length: 17
V gene: TRBV6-1
clone size: .
D gene: .
J gene: TRBJ2-7
CDR3 protein: CASSEMPLGVSSYEQYF
CDR3 DNA: TGTGCCAGCAGTGAAATGCCCCTAGGTGTCAGCTCCTACGAGCAGTACTTC

CDR3 length: 16
V gene: TRBV24-1
clone size: .
D gene: .
J gene: TRBJ2-1
CDR3 protein: CATSDFRRPGGNEQFF
CDR3 DNA: TGTGCCACCAGTGATTTTAGGAGGCCCGGCGGGAATGAGCAGTTCTTC

CDR3 length: 13
V gene: TRBV19
clone size: .
D gene: TRBD1
J gene: TRBJ1-5
CDR3 protein: CASRDRTNQPQHF
CDR3 DNA: TGTGCCAGTCGGGACAGGACAAATCAGCCCCAGCATTTT

CDR3 length: 11
V gene: TRBV11-2
clone size: .
D gene: .
J gene: TRBJ1-1
CDR3 protein: CASSLSGLAFF
CDR3 DNA: TGTGCCAGCAGCTTAAGCGGGTTGGCTTTCTTT

CDR3 length: 17
V gene: TRBV18
clone size: .
D gene: TRBD1
J gene: TRBJ1-2
CDR3 protein: CASSPPAEAGGSYGYTF
CDR3 DNA: TGTGCCAGCTCACCCCCCGCCGAGGCAGGGGGTTCTTATGGCTACACCTTC

CDR3 length: 15
V gene: TRBV5-6
clone size: many
D gene: .
J gene: TRBJ2-5
CDR3 protein: CASSWGDRSQETQYF
CDR3 DNA: TGTGCCAGCAGCTGGGGGGATCGCTCTCAAGAGACCCAGTACTTC

CDR3 length: 17
V gene: TRBV12-5
clone size: .
D gene: TRBD1
J gene: TRBJ1-1
CDR3 protein: CASGLVGQGALGTEAFF
CDR3 DNA: TGTGCTAGTGGTTTGGTGGGACAGGGGGCGCTTGGCACTGAAGCTTTCTTT

CDR3 length: 15
V gene: TRBV5-1
clone size: once
D gene: .
J gene: TRBJ2-1
CDR3 protein: CASSPGRRSYNEQFF
CDR3 DNA: TGCGCCAGCAGCCCCGGGAGAAGGTCCTACAATGAGCAGTTCTTC

CDR3 length: 15
V gene: TRBV5-1
clone size: .
D gene: .
J gene: TRBJ2-7
CDR3 protein: CASSLSSGSAYEQYF
CDR3 DNA: TGCGCCAGCAGCTTGTCTTCAGGATCAGCCTACGAGCAGTACTTC

CDR3 length: 16
V gene: TRBV18
clone size: .
D gene: TRBD2
J gene: TRBJ2-2
CDR3 protein: CASSQGLAGTTGELFF
CDR3 DNA: TGTGCCAGCTCACAAGGACTAGCGGGAACTACCGGGGAGCTGTTTTTT

CDR3 length: 16
V gene: TRBV7-9
clone size: .
D gene: .
J gene: TRBJ2-7
CDR3 protein: CASSTYEGRLTYEQYF
CDR3 DNA: TGTGCCAGCAGCACCTACGAGGGGAGGCTAACCTACGAGCAGTACTTC

CDR3 length: 17
V gene: TRBV19
clone size: .
D gene: .
J gene: TRBJ1-1
CDR3 protein: CASSIDGTRLLNTEAFF
CDR3 DNA: TGTGCCAGTAGTATAGATGGGACAAGGTTGCTAAACACTGAAGCTTTCTTT

CDR3 length: 20
V gene: TRBV24-1
clone size: .
D gene: TRBD2
J gene: TRBJ2-1
CDR3 protein: CATSHTGTSGRATFLGEQFF
CDR3 DNA: TGTGCCACCAGCCATACCGGGACTAGCGGGAGGGCCACATTCCTCGGGGAGCAGTTCTTC

CDR3 length: 13
V gene: TRBV4-1
clone size: .
D gene: .
J gene: TRBJ1-6
CDR3 protein: CASRDGINSPLHF
CDR3 DNA: TGCGCCAGCAGGGACGGGATCAATTCACCCCTCCACTTT